The source of this T cell receptor beta chain is a study of T cells in Graves' hyperthyroidism and ophthalmopathy. At the level of the study: Once the initial diagnosis was made, peripheral blood was obtained before any treatment. Study-level results: Expanded thyroid clonotypes (above 0.001) were mostly also found in blood.

The CDR3 runs 13 residues. From germline, CDR1 is SGHRS and CDR2 YFSETQ. The ends were cut back, 0 bases at V and 4 bases at J, with 8 bases in the middle. Diagnoses used clinical symptoms, serum thyroxine and TRAb, thyroid ultrasound and orbital computed tomography. This clonotype was picked up many times. Its antigen is still unknown. Amplified TCR beta CDR3 regions derived from RNA transcripts. First-round RT-PCR of the TCR CDR3 relied on the HTBI primer set. TCRdb itself ran the multiplex PCR reads through MiXCR, one entry per CDR3 protein. In the table there are fewer than 400,000 distinct CDR3 sequences, approximately 14% of which are singletons.

The material sequenced was blood. J is TRBJ2-7 and V is TRBV5-1; no clear D gene. This receptor was obtained from a young woman with Graves' hyperthyroidism that later progressed to Graves' ophthalmopathy. The CDR3 reads CASSLGLPYEQYF. CDR3 nucleotides: TGCGCCAGCAGCTTGGGGCTGCCTTACGAGCAGTACTTC.